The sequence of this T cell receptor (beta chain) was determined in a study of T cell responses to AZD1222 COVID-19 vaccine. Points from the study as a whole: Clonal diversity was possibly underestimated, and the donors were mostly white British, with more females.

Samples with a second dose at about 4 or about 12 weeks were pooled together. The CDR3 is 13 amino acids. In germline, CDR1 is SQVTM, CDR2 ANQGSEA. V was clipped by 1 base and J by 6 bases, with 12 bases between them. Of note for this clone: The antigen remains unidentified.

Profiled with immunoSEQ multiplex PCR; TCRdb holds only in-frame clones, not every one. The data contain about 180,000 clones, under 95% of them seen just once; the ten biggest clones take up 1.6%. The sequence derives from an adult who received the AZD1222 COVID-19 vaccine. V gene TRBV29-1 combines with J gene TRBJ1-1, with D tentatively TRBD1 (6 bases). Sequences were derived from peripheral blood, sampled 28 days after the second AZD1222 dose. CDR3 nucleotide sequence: TGCAGCGTTGAAGGAACCCGGACAGCTGAAGCTTTCTTT. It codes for CSVEGTRTAEAFF.